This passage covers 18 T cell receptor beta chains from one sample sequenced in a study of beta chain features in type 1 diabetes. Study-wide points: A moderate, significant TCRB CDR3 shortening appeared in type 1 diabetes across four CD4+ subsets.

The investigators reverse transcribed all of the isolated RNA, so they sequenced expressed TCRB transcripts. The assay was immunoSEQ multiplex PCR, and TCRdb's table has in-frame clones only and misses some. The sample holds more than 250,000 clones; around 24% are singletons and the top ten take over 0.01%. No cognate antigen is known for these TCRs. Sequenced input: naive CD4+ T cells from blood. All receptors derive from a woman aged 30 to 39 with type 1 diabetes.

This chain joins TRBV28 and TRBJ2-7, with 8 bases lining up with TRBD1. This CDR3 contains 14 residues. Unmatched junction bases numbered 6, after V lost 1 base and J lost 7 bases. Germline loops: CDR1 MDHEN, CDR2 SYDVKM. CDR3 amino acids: CASSLSQGAGEQYF. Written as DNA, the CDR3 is TGTGCCAGCAGTTTATCCCAGGGGGCTGGGGAGCAGTACTTC.

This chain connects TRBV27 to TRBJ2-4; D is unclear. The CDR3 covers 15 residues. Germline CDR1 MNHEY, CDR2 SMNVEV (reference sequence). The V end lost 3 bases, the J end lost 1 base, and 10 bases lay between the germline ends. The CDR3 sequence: CASSFVGEAKNIQYF. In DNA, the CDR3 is TGTGCCAGCAGTTTCGTCGGTGAGGCCAAAAACATTCAGTACTTC.

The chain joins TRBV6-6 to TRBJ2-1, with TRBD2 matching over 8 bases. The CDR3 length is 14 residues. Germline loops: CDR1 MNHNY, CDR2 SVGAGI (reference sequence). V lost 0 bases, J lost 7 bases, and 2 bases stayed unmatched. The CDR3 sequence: CASSYSERGNEQFF. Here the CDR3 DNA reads TGTGCCAGCAGTTACTCTGAGCGGGGGAATGAGCAGTTCTTC.

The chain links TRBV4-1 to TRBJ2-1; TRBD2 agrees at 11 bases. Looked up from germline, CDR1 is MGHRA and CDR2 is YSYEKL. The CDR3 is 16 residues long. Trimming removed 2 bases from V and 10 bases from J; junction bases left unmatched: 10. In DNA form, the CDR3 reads TGCGCCAGCAGCCAACCGATTAGCGGGAGGGCCAGGGAGCAGTTCTTC. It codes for CASSQPISGRAREQFF.

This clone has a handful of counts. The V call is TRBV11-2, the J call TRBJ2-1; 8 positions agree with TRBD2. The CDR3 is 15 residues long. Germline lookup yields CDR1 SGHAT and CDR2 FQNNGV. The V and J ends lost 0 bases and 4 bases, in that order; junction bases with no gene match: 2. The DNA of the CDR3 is TGTGCCAGCAGCTTAGAAAGACTAGCGTACAATGAGCAGTTCTTC. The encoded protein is CASSLERLAYNEQFF.

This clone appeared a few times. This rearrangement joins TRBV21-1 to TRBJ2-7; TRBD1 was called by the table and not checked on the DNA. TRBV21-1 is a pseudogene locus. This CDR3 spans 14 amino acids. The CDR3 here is CASSKAYQFYEQYF. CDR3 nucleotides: TGTGCCAGCAGCAAAGCTTATCAGTTTTACGAGCAGTACTTC.

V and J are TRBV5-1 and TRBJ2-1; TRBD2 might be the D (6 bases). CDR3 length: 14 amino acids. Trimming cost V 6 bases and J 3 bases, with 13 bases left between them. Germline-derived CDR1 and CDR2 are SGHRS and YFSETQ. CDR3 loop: CASNSGVLYNEQFF. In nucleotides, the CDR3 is TGCGCCAGCAATTCGGGGGTGCTCTACAATGAGCAGTTCTTC.

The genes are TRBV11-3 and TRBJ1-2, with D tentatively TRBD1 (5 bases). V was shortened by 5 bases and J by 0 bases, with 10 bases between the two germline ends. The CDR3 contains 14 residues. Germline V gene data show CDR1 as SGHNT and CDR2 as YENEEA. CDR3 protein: CASSTRAANYGYTF. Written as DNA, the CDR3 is TGTGCCAGCAGCACCAGGGCAGCTAACTATGGCTACACCTTC.

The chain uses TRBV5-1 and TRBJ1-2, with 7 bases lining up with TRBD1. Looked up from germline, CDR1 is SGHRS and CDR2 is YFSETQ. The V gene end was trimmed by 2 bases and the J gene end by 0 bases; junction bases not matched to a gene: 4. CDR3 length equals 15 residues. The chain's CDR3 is CASSFGTATNYGYTF. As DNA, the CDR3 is TGCGCCAGCAGCTTCGGGACAGCAACTAACTATGGCTACACCTTC.

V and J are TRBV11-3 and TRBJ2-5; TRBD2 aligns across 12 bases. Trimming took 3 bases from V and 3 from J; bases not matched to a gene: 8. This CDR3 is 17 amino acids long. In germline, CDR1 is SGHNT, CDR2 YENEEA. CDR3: CASSFLLAGGPKETQYF. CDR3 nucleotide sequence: TGTGCCAGCAGCTTCCTTCTAGCGGGAGGGCCTAAAGAGACCCAGTACTTC. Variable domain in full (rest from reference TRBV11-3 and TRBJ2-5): EAGVVQSPRYKIIEKKQPVAFWCNPISGHNTLYWYLQNLGQGPELLIRYENEEAVDDSQLPKDRFSAERLKGVDSTLKIQPAELGDSAVYLCASSFLLAGGPKETQYFGPGTRLLVL.

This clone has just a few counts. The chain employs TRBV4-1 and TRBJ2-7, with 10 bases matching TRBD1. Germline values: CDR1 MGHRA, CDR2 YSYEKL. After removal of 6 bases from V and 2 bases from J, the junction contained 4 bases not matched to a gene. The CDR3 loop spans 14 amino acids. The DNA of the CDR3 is TGCGCCAGCAGGGCGGGACAGGGGACCTACGAGCAGTACTTC. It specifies CASRAGQGTYEQYF.

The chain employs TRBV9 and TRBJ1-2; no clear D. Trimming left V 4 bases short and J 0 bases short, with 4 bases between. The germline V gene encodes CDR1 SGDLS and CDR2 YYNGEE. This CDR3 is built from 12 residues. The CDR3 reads CASSYSNYGYTF. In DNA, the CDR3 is TGTGCCAGCAGCTATTCTAACTATGGCTACACCTTC.

CDR3 sequence: CASSSGQGEGGYTF. CDR3 bases: TGTGCCAGCAGCTCCGGACAGGGGGAAGGTGGCTACACCTTC. The V gene is TRBV28, the J gene TRBJ1-2; 10 positions agree with TRBD1. The CDR3 runs to 14 residues. Germline V gives CDR1 MDHEN, CDR2 SYDVKM. V shed 6 bases and J 7 bases; nucleotides not matched to a gene: 8.

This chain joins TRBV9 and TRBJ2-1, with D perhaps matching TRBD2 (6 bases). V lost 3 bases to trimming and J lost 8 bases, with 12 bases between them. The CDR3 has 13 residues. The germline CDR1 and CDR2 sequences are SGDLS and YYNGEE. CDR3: CASSATSSDEQFF. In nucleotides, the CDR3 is TGTGCCAGCAGCGCGACTAGTTCGGATGAGCAGTTCTTC. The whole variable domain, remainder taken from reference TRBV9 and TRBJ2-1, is DSGVTQTPKHLITATGQRVTLRCSPRSGDLSVYWYQQSLDQGLQFLIQYYNGEERAKGNILERFSAQQFPDLHSELNLSSLELGDSALYFCASSATSSDEQFFGPGTRLTVL.

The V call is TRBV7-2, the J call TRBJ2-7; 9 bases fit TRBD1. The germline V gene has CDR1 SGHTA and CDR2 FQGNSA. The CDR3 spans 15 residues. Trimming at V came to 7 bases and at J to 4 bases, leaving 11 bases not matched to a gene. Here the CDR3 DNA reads TGTGCCAGCAACCCACAGGGGGCGTCTCAATACGAGCAGTACTTC. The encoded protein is CASNPQGASQYEQYF.

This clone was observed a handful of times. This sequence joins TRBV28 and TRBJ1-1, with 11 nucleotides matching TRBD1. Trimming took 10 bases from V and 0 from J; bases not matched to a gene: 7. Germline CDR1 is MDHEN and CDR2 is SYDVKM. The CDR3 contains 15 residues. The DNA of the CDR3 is TGTGCCATCCGAGGACAGGGGGCGATGAACACTGAAGCTTTCTTT. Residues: CAIRGQGAMNTEAFF.

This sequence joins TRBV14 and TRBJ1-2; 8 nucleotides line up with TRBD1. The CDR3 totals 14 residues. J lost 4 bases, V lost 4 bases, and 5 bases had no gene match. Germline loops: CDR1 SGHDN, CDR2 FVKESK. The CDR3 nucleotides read TGTGCCAGCAGCCCAGGGGGCAGGACCTATGGCTACACCTTC. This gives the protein CASSPGGRTYGYTF.

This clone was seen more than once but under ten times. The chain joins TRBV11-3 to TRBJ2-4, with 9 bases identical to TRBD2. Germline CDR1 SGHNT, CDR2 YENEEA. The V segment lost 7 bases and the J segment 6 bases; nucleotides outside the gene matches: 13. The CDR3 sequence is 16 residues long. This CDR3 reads CASTPSGGRAGNIQYF. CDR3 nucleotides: TGTGCCAGCACCCCTAGTGGCGGGAGGGCCGGAAACATTCAGTACTTC. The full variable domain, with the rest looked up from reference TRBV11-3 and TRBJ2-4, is EAGVVQSPRYKIIEKKQPVAFWCNPISGHNTLYWYLQNLGQGPELLIRYENEEAVDDSQLPKDRFSAERLKGVDSTLKIQPAELGDSAVYLCASTPSGGRAGNIQYFGAGTRLSVL.